This T cell receptor beta chain comes out of a study of blood T cell repertoires in COVID-19. TCRdb's copy holds only in-frame clones and misses some; the assay was immunoSEQ multiplex PCR. This table has approximately 94,000 clones, about 82% appearing once. CDR3 size: 15 residues. With 4 bases clipped from V and 7 bases from J, the junction kept 8 bases outside the gene matches. Germline CDR1 and CDR2: LNHDA and SQIVND (reference sequence). The sequencing input was peripheral blood. V gene TRBV19 combines with J gene TRBJ2-7; 12 bases are a match to TRBD2. The sequence came from a man aged 45-60 years with active or convalescent COVID-19. DNA for the CDR3: TGTGCCAGTAGTACCGGACTAGCGGGGAGAGGGGAGCAGTACTTC. It yields the protein CASSTGLAGRGEQYF.